A single sample is the source of the 21 T cell receptor beta chains below, sequenced in a study of cytomegalovirus exposure and HLA in healthy donors. Amplification used 60 Vbeta primers and 13 Jbeta primers. Only in-frame clones appear in the TCRdb table, and some are missing; sequencing was by immunoSEQ multiplex PCR. The profile shows about 190,000 clones, roughly four fifths of them singletons. Material for sequencing was PBMCs. Every receptor here comes from a woman aged 25 to 39 in good health and CMV-seropositive.

This CDR3 reads CASSSTLTGNTEAFF. As DNA, the CDR3 is TGTGCCAGCAGCTCAACCTTGACAGGGAACACTGAAGCTTTCTTT. This chain links TRBV11-2 with TRBJ1-1, with a possible D match to TRBD1 (6 bases). V was clipped by 4 bases and J by 1 base, with 13 bases between them. The CDR3 totals 15 residues. Germline V gene sequence: CDR1 SGHAT, CDR2 FQNNGV.

The J gene is TRBJ1-1, the V gene TRBV9; possibly TRBD1 for D (6 bases). Germline CDR1 and CDR2: SGDLS and YYNGEE. V was pared by 4 bases and J by 8 bases, with 21 bases between. The CDR3 contains 15 residues. The CDR3 DNA reads TGTGCCAGCAGCTCTAAGACGACAGGTCTTACCGAAGCTTTCTTT. Residues: CASSSKTTGLTEAFF.

The chain carries TRBV15 and TRBJ1-2, with D possibly matching TRBD1 (5 bases). V was cut by 0 bases and J by 4 bases, with 6 bases left in between. Germline V gene sequence: CDR1 LNHNV, CDR2 YYDKDF (reference sequence). This CDR3 has 13 amino acids. The CDR3, as DNA: TGTGCCACCAGCAGAGACAGGGTCTATGGCTACACCTTC. Translation gives CATSRDRVYGYTF.

This clone has a handful of counts. The chain employs TRBV5-6 and TRBJ2-3; TRBD2 matches 13 bases. CDR3 length: 17 residues. From germline, CDR1 is SGHDT and CDR2 YYEEEE. J was trimmed by 6 bases and V by 4 bases; bases with no gene match: 11. CDR3 loop: CASSEKGLAGASDTQYF. CDR3 DNA: TGTGCCAGCAGCGAGAAAGGACTAGCGGGAGCGTCGGATACGCAGTATTTT.

The V gene is TRBV28, the J gene TRBJ1-1; D possibly corresponds to TRBD1 (6 bases). Germline assignment: CDR1 MDHEN and CDR2 SYDVKM. CDR3 length equals 15 residues. V shed 2 bases and J shed 0 bases, with 10 bases lying between them. CDR3 loop: CASSLVGAVNTEAFF. CDR3 coding DNA: TGTGCCAGCAGTTTAGTGGGGGCGGTGAACACTGAAGCTTTCTTT. The entire variable domain, with the rest obtained from reference TRBV28 and TRBJ1-1, is as follows: DVKVTQSSRYLVKRTGEKVFLECVQDMDHENMFWYRQDPGLGLRLIYFSYDVKMKEKGDIPEGYSVSREKKERFSLILESASTNQTSMYLCASSLVGAVNTEAFFGQGTRLTVV.

In nucleotides, the CDR3 is TGTGCCATCAGCGCACAGGGTGGGGGCGGACAGCCCCAGCATTTT. This codes for CAISAQGGGGQPQHF. The V and J genes are TRBV10-3 and TRBJ1-5, with a tentative D call TRBD1 (6 bases). CDR1 is ENHRY and CDR2 is SYGVKD in the germline V gene. Trimming stripped 6 bases from V and 7 bases from J, with 19 bases between. This CDR3 contains 15 residues.

This chain links TRBV18 with TRBJ2-7, with 8 nucleotides matching TRBD1. Germline CDR1 reads KGHSH; CDR2 reads LQKENI. V lost 4 bases and J lost 7; bases outside the gene matches: 6. The CDR3 spans 13 residues. The CDR3 DNA reads as TGTGCCAGCTCACGGGACAGGCTCAGGGAGCAGTACTTC. Encoded protein: CASSRDRLREQYF.

The chain recombines TRBV5-1 with TRBJ2-3; D perhaps matches TRBD2 (6 bases). Trimming took off 0 bases at V and 0 bases at J, with 11 bases between the two ends. CDR3 length equals 16 residues. Germline V gives CDR1 SGHRS, CDR2 YFSETQ. CDR3 DNA: TGCGCCAGCAGCTTGGGAGCGGGCCTTAGCACAGATACGCAGTATTTT. Translated: CASSLGAGLSTDTQYF.

The V gene is TRBV5-4, the J gene TRBJ2-6, with 8 nucleotides matching TRBD1. Unmatched junction bases numbered 6, after V lost 1 base and J lost 0 bases. This CDR3 comprises 18 residues. Germline CDR1 and CDR2: SGHNT and YYREEE (reference sequence). The CDR3 sequence: CASSLPGTGLSGANVLTF. The CDR3 nucleotides read TGTGCCAGCAGCTTGCCAGGGACAGGTCTCTCTGGGGCCAACGTCCTGACTTTC. Variable domain in full (rest from reference TRBV5-4 and TRBJ2-6): ETGVTQSPTHLIKTRGQQVTLRCSSQSGHNTVSWYQQALGQGPQFIFQYYREEENGRGNFPPRFSGLQFPNYSSELNVNALELDDSALYLCASSLPGTGLSGANVLTFGAGSRLTVL.

The genes are TRBV5-1 and TRBJ1-1, with no clear D. V lost 0 bases, J lost 7 bases, and 19 bases lay in between. This CDR3 has 16 amino acids. Per the germline V gene, CDR1 is SGHRS and CDR2 is YFSETQ. CDR3 DNA sequence: TGCGCCAGCAGCTTGGGAGGGCCCTCCGGGAGGGATGAAGCTTTCTTT. This codes for CASSLGGPSGRDEAFF.

J is TRBJ2-7 and V is TRBV6-6; 9 positions match TRBD2. The V gene's germline CDR1 is MNHNY and CDR2 SVGAGI (reference sequence). Unmatched junction bases numbered 4, after V lost 6 bases and J lost 4 bases. This CDR3 comprises 13 residues. CDR3 sequence (DNA): TGTGCCAGCAGGAGGCGGGAGGGGTACGAGCAGTACTTC. It specifies CASRRREGYEQYF.

This chain joins TRBV28 and TRBJ1-5; 9 bases fit TRBD1. From germline, CDR1 is MDHEN and CDR2 SYDVKM. The CDR3 runs to 15 residues. V was pared by 7 bases and J by 1 base, with 5 bases of the junction left unmatched. This chain's CDR3 is CASTPDRGSNQPQHF. For the CDR3, the DNA is TGTGCCAGCACCCCGGACAGGGGAAGCAATCAGCCCCAGCATTTT.

The chain uses TRBV6-5 and TRBJ2-5, with a tentative D call TRBD2 (6 bases). Near its end, the DNA agrees better with TRBJ2-7, so the J call may be wrong. This CDR3 spans 14 amino acids. Germline loops: CDR1 MNHEY, CDR2 SVGAGI. CDR3 sequence reads: CASSPGSFSYEQYF. The CDR3 DNA follows: TGTGCCAGCTCCCCCGGGAGCTTCTCCTACGAGCAGTACTTC.

The V and J genes are TRBV4-1 and TRBJ2-2, with 7 bases that match TRBD2. The V gene end was trimmed by 9 bases and the J gene end by 6 bases; junction bases not matched to a gene: 4. CDR1 MGHRA and CDR2 YSYEKL come from the germline V gene. The CDR3 covers 12 residues. DNA for the CDR3: TGCGCCAGTGCCCGGGGGGCCGGGGAGCTGTTTTTT. This gives the protein CASARGAGELFF.

The gene calls are TRBV28 and TRBJ2-5, with TRBD2 identical over 8 bases. The CDR3 has 15 amino acids. The V and J ends lost 6 bases and 0 bases, in that order; junction bases with no gene match: 6. Looked up from germline, CDR1 is MDHEN and CDR2 is SYDVKM. In DNA form, the CDR3 reads TGTGCCAGCAGCACGACTAGCGCGTACCAAGAGACCCAGTACTTC. Translating gives CASSTTSAYQETQYF. Together with reference TRBV28 and TRBJ2-5, the CDR3 gives the full variable domain: DVKVTQSSRYLVKRTGEKVFLECVQDMDHENMFWYRQDPGLGLRLIYFSYDVKMKEKGDIPEGYSVSREKKERFSLILESASTNQTSMYLCASSTTSAYQETQYFGPGTRLLVL.

The chain joins TRBV7-9 to TRBJ2-7; no clear D gene. Germline V CDR1 and CDR2: SEHNR, FQNEAQ (reference sequence). This CDR3 region has 13 residues. The V end lost 2 bases, the J end lost 2 bases, and 7 bases lay between the germline ends. The CDR3 here is CASSLSLAYEQYF. The CDR3 DNA reads as TGTGCCAGCAGCTTAAGTCTAGCCTACGAGCAGTACTTC.

The rearrangement links TRBV14 to TRBJ1-2, with D possibly being TRBD1 (5 bases). Trimming removed 6 bases at V and 5 bases at J, with 25 bases between. CDR3 size: 17 residues. The germline V gene has CDR1 SGHDN and CDR2 FVKESK. The chain's CDR3 is CASSYTPGTADLYGYTF. The CDR3 DNA follows: TGTGCCAGCAGTTATACTCCCGGGACTGCCGACCTTTATGGCTACACCTTC. The variable domain in full, completed from reference TRBV14 and TRBJ1-2, reads EAGVTQFPSHSVIEKGQTVTLRCDPISGHDNLYWYRRVMGKEIKFLLHFVKESKQDESGMPNNRFLAERTGGTYSTLKVQPAELEDSGVYFCASSYTPGTADLYGYTFGSGTRLTVV.

This rearrangement joins TRBV5-1 to TRBJ1-6, with TRBD1 identical over 7 bases. Trimming at V came to 3 bases and at J to 7 bases, leaving 4 bases not matched to a gene. This CDR3 has 14 amino acids. Germline V gene sequence: CDR1 SGHRS, CDR2 YFSETQ. CDR3 loop: CASSWTGRNSPLHF. The CDR3 DNA follows: TGCGCCAGCAGCTGGACAGGTCGCAATTCACCCCTCCACTTT.

The chain employs TRBV9 and TRBJ2-2; D is possibly TRBD1 (6 bases). Germline CDR1 and CDR2: SGDLS and YYNGEE. The length of the CDR3 is 13 residues. V dropped 2 bases and J dropped 9 bases, with 11 bases sitting between them. The CDR3 reads CASSVGGGWELFF. The CDR3 DNA reads TGTGCCAGCAGCGTTGGTGGGGGCTGGGAGCTGTTTTTT. Variable domain in full (rest from reference TRBV9 and TRBJ2-2): DSGVTQTPKHLITATGQRVTLRCSPRSGDLSVYWYQQSLDQGLQFLIQYYNGEERAKGNILERFSAQQFPDLHSELNLSSLELGDSALYFCASSVGGGWELFFGEGSRLTVL.

This CDR3 is CASQGPGDYTF. DNA for the CDR3: TGTGCCAGTCAAGGTCCCGGGGACTACACCTTC. This chain joins TRBV2 and TRBJ1-2; no definite D call. The germline V and J ends were trimmed by 9 bases and 10 bases, with 15 bases remaining between them. The CDR3 runs 11 residues. Looked up from germline, CDR1 is SNHLY and CDR2 is FYNNEI.

This chain joins TRBV11-3 and TRBJ1-5, with D maybe TRBD1 (5 bases). V shed 2 bases and J shed 4 bases, with 9 bases lying between them. The CDR3 spans 14 residues. Germline V gene lookup returns CDR1 SGHNT and CDR2 YENEEA. The CDR3 DNA reads TGTGCCAGCAGCTTAACCGGGGGAAATCAGCCCCAGCATTTT. Amino acid sequence: CASSLTGGNQPQHF.